A single sample gave rise to the 32 T cell receptor beta chains below, sequenced in a study of T cell responses to AZD1222 COVID-19 vaccine. Sequencing was performed with immunoSEQ multiplex PCR; in TCRdb, only in-frame clones are kept and a portion is missing. Here the sample spans around 160,000 clones, about 91% being singletons. The material sequenced was peripheral blood, taken on day 0 of AZD1222 vaccination. Receptors originate from an adult in good health.

In this sample, this clone turned up once. V usage is TRBV9 and J usage is TRBJ1-2, with D possibly being TRBD1 (5 bases). CDR3 length: 13 residues. Germline loops: CDR1 SGDLS, CDR2 YYNGEE. V was trimmed by 0 bases and J by 8 bases, leaving 11 bases between them. The CDR3 DNA reads as TGTGCCAGCAGCGTAGCAGAGGGGTTGGGCTACACCTTC. It specifies CASSVAEGLGYTF.

The chain has TRBV5-1 and TRBJ2-1; no definite D call. CDR3 length: 16 residues. Per germline, CDR1 SGHRS and CDR2 YFSETQ. The V and J ends lost 0 bases and 0 bases respectively, with 10 bases between them. In DNA, the CDR3 is TGCGCCAGCAGCTTGGCCACGGGCCGCTCCTACAATGAGCAGTTCTTC. Amino acid sequence: CASSLATGRSYNEQFF. The variable domain in full, completed from reference TRBV5-1 and TRBJ2-1, reads KAGVTQTPRYLIKTRGQQVTLSCSPISGHRSVSWYQQTPGQGLQFLFEYFSETQRNKGNFPGRFSGRQFSNSRSEMNVSTLELGDSALYLCASSLATGRSYNEQFFGPGTRLTVL.

The chain employs TRBV7-9 and TRBJ2-2; D gene ambiguous. Germline assignment: CDR1 SEHNR and CDR2 FQNEAQ (reference sequence). The V end lost 5 bases, the J end lost 4 bases, and 17 bases lay between the germline ends. The CDR3 totals 16 residues. This CDR3 reads CASSPRRRATTGELFF. CDR3 bases: TGTGCCAGCAGCCCCCGGCGCCGGGCGACCACCGGGGAGCTGTTTTTT.

The table lists this clone with a count of one. V usage is TRBV19 and J usage is TRBJ1-2; D call uncertain. The CDR3 totals 10 residues. Trimming took off 11 bases at V and 3 bases at J, with 7 bases between the two ends. Germline loops: CDR1 LNHDA, CDR2 SQIVND (reference sequence). Here the CDR3 DNA reads TGTGCCCGGAGCTACTATGGCTACACCTTC. Amino acid sequence: CARSYYGYTF.

The rearrangement links TRBV11-1 to TRBJ2-1, with a tentative D call TRBD2 (7 bases). The CDR3 is 13 amino acids. Per germline, CDR1 SGHAT and CDR2 FQDESV (reference sequence). V was pared by 6 bases and J by 9 bases, with 15 bases between. CDR3 sequence: CASRTRGAGEQFF. The CDR3 nucleotides read TGTGCCAGCAGAACACGGGGGGCGGGTGAGCAGTTCTTC.

The rearrangement uses TRBV5-1 and TRBJ1-2; perhaps TRBD1 as D (5 bases). Trimming took off 2 bases at V and 8 bases at J, with 22 bases between the two ends. Germline lookup yields CDR1 SGHRS and CDR2 YFSETQ. This CDR3 comprises 16 residues. The CDR3: CASSLKWQGGGHGYTF. CDR3 DNA: TGCGCCAGCAGCTTAAAGTGGCAGGGTGGAGGACACGGCTACACCTTC.

This clone has a handful of counts. The rearrangement joins TRBV4-2 to TRBJ2-3, with 7 positions matching TRBD2. The length of the CDR3 is 16 residues. V trimming: 1 base; J trimming: 4 bases; junction bases outside the gene matches: 8. CDR1 is LGHNA, CDR2 YNFKEQ, per germline. CDR3 in DNA: TGTGCCAGCAGCCAAGTGGCAGCGGGGCCACCAGATACGCAGTATTTT. Its protein product is CASSQVAAGPPDTQYF.

In nucleotides, the CDR3 is TGTGCCAGCAGAGGTAGCGTCCTAAACTATGGCTACACCTTC. Protein product: CASRGSVLNYGYTF. The chain links TRBV27 to TRBJ1-2; D not certain. The V gene lost 6 bases and the J gene lost 2 bases, with 13 bases spanning the gap. The CDR3 runs 14 residues. From germline, CDR1 is MNHEY and CDR2 SMNVEV (reference sequence).

The chain combines TRBV7-2 with TRBJ2-2, with 7 bases lining up with TRBD1. V gave up 5 bases and J gave up 5 bases; unmatched junction bases: 11. Germline CDR1 reads SGHTA; CDR2 reads FQGNSA. The CDR3 has 16 amino acids. Written as DNA, the CDR3 is TGTGCCAGCAGCCTTCGACAGGGAGTAAAAACCGGGGAGCTGTTTTTT. Translation gives CASSLRQGVKTGELFF.

The rearrangement links TRBV20-1 to TRBJ2-7, with no clear D. The V and J ends lost 3 bases and 3 bases respectively, with 6 bases between them. The germline V gene encodes CDR1 DFQATT and CDR2 SNEGSKA (reference sequence). The CDR3 is made up of 11 amino acids. CDR3 region: CSASTDYEQYF. CDR3 nucleotide sequence: TGCAGTGCTAGTACGGACTACGAGCAGTACTTC.

V is TRBV5-1 and J is TRBJ1-2, with 8 bases lining up with TRBD1. The CDR3 has 13 residues. V shed 6 bases and J 2 bases; nucleotides not matched to a gene: 3. Germline lookup yields CDR1 SGHRS and CDR2 YFSETQ. This chain's CDR3 is CASNGQGNYGYTF. The CDR3 nucleotides read TGCGCCAGCAACGGACAGGGCAACTATGGCTACACCTTC.

The chain uses TRBV4-2 and TRBJ2-1; maybe TRBD2 (6 bases). The CDR3 totals 15 residues. Germline V lookup: CDR1 LGHNA, CDR2 YNFKEQ. V was shortened by 6 bases and J by 1 base, with 13 bases between the two germline ends. The CDR3 reads CASSRLAVSYNEQFF. As DNA, the CDR3 is TGTGCCAGCAGTCGTTTAGCGGTTTCCTACAATGAGCAGTTCTTC.

The chain joins TRBV6-5 to TRBJ1-2; D unclear. Germline CDR1 MNHEY, CDR2 SVGAGI. Trimming shortened V by 5 bases and J by 0 bases, and 13 bases separated the two germline ends. This CDR3 is 15 amino acids long. The CDR3 coding sequence is TGTGCCAGCAGTATCCGACGGACTACTAACTATGGCTACACCTTC. Residues: CASSIRRTTNYGYTF.

J is TRBJ1-3 and V is TRBV7-8; TRBD1 matches at 11 bases. From germline, CDR1 is SGHVS and CDR2 FQNEAQ. This CDR3 spans 16 amino acids. V shed 7 bases, J shed 8 bases, and the junction held 13 bases outside the gene matches. In nucleotides, the CDR3 is TGTGCCAGCAACGGGCAACCCGGGACAGGGGGGGACACCATATATTTT. As protein: CASNGQPGTGGDTIYF.

This clone appeared a single time. The V gene is TRBV3-1 (or the pseudogene TRBV3-2), the J gene TRBJ1-1, with unresolved D. V was pared by 3 bases and J by 5 bases, with 10 bases between. Per the germline V gene, CDR1 is LGHDT and CDR2 is YNNKEL (reference sequence). The CDR3 consists of 13 residues. In nucleotides, the CDR3 is TGTGCCAGCAGCCAGGGGTTTGGGACTGAAGCTTTCTTT. Amino acids: CASSQGFGTEAFF.

The rearrangement uses TRBV6-2 or TRBV6-3 and TRBJ1-6, with TRBD1 matching over 10 bases. The CDR3 sequence is 16 residues long. The ends lost 2 bases at V and 6 bases at J; junction bases unmatched: 4. The germline V gene has CDR1 MNHEY and CDR2 SVGEGT. CDR3 bases: TGTGCCAGCAGTTACCTAGGACAGGGGGTTAATTCACCCCTCCACTTT. Protein sequence: CASSYLGQGVNSPLHF.

This chain uses TRBV30 with TRBJ1-2, with TRBD1 as a possible D gene (5 bases). Germline CDR1 reads GTSNPN; CDR2 reads SVGIG (reference sequence). The length of the CDR3 is 13 residues. Trimming pared 0 bases from V and 4 bases from J, leaving 9 bases between. The CDR3 region has the DNA TGTGCCTGGAGTGTAAGCGGGGCCTATGGCTACACCTTC. This codes for CAWSVSGAYGYTF.

J is TRBJ1-1 and V is TRBV19; 12 positions match TRBD1. CDR3 length: 18 amino acids. The junction had 11 bases not matched to a gene; V was cut back by 5 bases and J by 1 base. Germline CDR1 and CDR2: LNHDA and SQIVND (reference sequence). In nucleotides, the CDR3 is TGTGCCAGTAGTGCCGGGACAGGGGGCATATATCGGAACACTGAAGCTTTCTTT. As protein: CASSAGTGGIYRNTEAFF.

This clone was recorded a few times. The chain combines TRBV7-2 with TRBJ2-7; D call uncertain. Germline V gene data show CDR1 as SGHTA and CDR2 as FQGNSA. The V gene lost 6 bases and the J gene lost 0 bases, with 15 bases spanning the gap. The CDR3 extends over 15 amino acids. CDR3 amino acids: CASSLSFSSSYEQYF. As DNA, the CDR3 is TGTGCCAGCAGTCTTAGTTTTAGTAGCTCCTACGAGCAGTACTTC.

This chain uses TRBV7-9 with TRBJ2-5; D might be TRBD2 (5 bases). The CDR3 is 13 residues long. With 5 bases removed from V and 2 bases from J, the gap between germline ends came to 9 bases. Germline CDR1 SEHNR, CDR2 FQNEAQ (reference sequence). CDR3 bases: TGTGCCAGCAGCCAAGGGAGTCAAGAGACCCAGTACTTC. This encodes CASSQGSQETQYF.

CDR3: CASSNGLAIRTDTQYF. In DNA form, the CDR3 reads TGTGCCAGCAGTAACGGACTAGCGATACGGACAGATACGCAGTATTTT. The chain carries TRBV27 and TRBJ2-3, with 9 positions matching TRBD2. The CDR3 sequence is 16 residues long. V was pared by 5 bases and J by 3 bases, with 9 bases of the junction left unmatched. Germline V gene data show CDR1 as MNHEY and CDR2 as SMNVEV (reference sequence).

J is TRBJ1-3 and V is TRBV3-1 (or the pseudogene TRBV3-2), with a possible D match to TRBD1 (6 bases). The CDR3 has 17 amino acids. Trimming took off 6 bases at V and 2 bases at J, with 20 bases between the two ends. Germline V lookup: CDR1 LGHDT, CDR2 YNNKEL (reference sequence). This CDR3 is CASSDGWQGSTGNTIYF. The CDR3 nucleotides are TGTGCCAGCAGTGACGGATGGCAGGGGTCGACTGGAAACACCATATATTTT.

This chain links TRBV6-5 with TRBJ1-3; no reliable D call. Germline V CDR1 and CDR2: MNHEY, SVGAGI. The CDR3 runs 15 residues. V was shortened by 0 bases and J by 3 bases, with 9 bases between the two germline ends. The CDR3 nucleotides are TGTGCCAGCAGTTACTCTTCCCCGGATGGAAACACCATATATTTT. Translation gives CASSYSSPDGNTIYF.

The rearrangement uses TRBV27 and TRBJ1-1; 10 nucleotides align to TRBD1. The CDR3 is made up of 16 amino acids. CDR1 MNHEY and CDR2 SMNVEV come from the germline V gene (reference sequence). J lost 6 bases, V lost 3 bases, and 10 bases had no gene match. The CDR3 DNA reads TGTGCCAGCAGTTTCAGACAGGGGGCGGGTCGGGCTGAAGCTTTCTTT. It translates to CASSFRQGAGRAEAFF.

The CDR3 region is CASSYSPTEAFF. DNA of the CDR3: TGTGCCAGCAGTTACTCCCCCACTGAAGCTTTCTTT. This chain uses TRBV6-5 with TRBJ1-1; D is uncertain. Germline V gene data show CDR1 as MNHEY and CDR2 as SVGAGI. The CDR3 loop spans 12 amino acids. V gave up 0 bases and J gave up 4 bases, with 3 bases separating them.

This clone showed up just once. The chain carries TRBV24-1 and TRBJ2-5; 7 bases match TRBD1. The CDR3 runs 15 residues. From germline, CDR1 is KGHDR and CDR2 SFDVKD. Trimming took 3 bases from V and 2 from J; bases not matched to a gene: 5. The CDR3 loop is CATSDPTGIQETQYF. The CDR3, as DNA: TGTGCCACCAGTGATCCGACAGGGATACAAGAGACCCAGTACTTC.

This clone showed up just a few times. The chain employs TRBV2 and TRBJ1-2, with unresolved D. This CDR3 is built from 13 residues. Germline V gene sequence: CDR1 SNHLY, CDR2 FYNNEI. Trimming cost V 2 bases and J 3 bases, with 7 bases left between them. The CDR3 coding sequence is TGTGCCAGCAGTGAATTGGAAGACTATGGCTACACCTTC. Translated, it gives CASSELEDYGYTF.

The V call is TRBV5-5, the J call TRBJ2-2; 7 bases are shared with TRBD1. This CDR3 has 15 amino acids. The ends lost 0 bases at V and 5 bases at J; junction bases unmatched: 4. Germline assignment: CDR1 SGHKS and CDR2 YYEKEE (reference sequence). CDR3 nucleotide sequence: TGTGCCAGCAGCTTGGGGGTCAGGGGGACCGGGGAGCTGTTTTTT. As protein: CASSLGVRGTGELFF.

The chain joins TRBV28 to TRBJ1-1, with unresolved D. Trimming pared 3 bases from V and 4 bases from J, leaving 9 bases between. The CDR3 is made up of 13 amino acids. In germline, CDR1 is MDHEN, CDR2 SYDVKM. The CDR3 protein is CASSFTDRTEAFF. CDR3 DNA sequence: TGTGCCAGCAGTTTCACCGACCGCACTGAAGCTTTCTTT.

In this sample, this clone turned up a few times. The CDR3 DNA follows: TGTGCCAGCTCACCACCATCAGGCGATGGGGAAAAACTGTTTTTT. This translates into CASSPPSGDGEKLFF. This sequence joins TRBV18 and TRBJ1-4; D is uncertain. Germline V gene data show CDR1 as KGHSH and CDR2 as LQKENI. There are 15 residues in the CDR3. V lost 0 bases, J lost 8 bases, and 13 bases lay in between.

CDR3 sequence: CASSRAGTSGGTDTQYF. In DNA form, the CDR3 reads TGTGCCAGCAGCCGGGCGGGGACTAGCGGGGGCACAGATACGCAGTATTTT. The gene calls are TRBV11-2 and TRBJ2-3; 13 nucleotides agree with TRBD2. This CDR3 spans 17 amino acids. V was pared by 5 bases and J by 1 base, with 6 bases of the junction left unmatched. Germline V gene data show CDR1 as SGHAT and CDR2 as FQNNGV.

The rearrangement uses TRBV27 and TRBJ1-1; D may be TRBD1 (6 bases). The V gene lost 4 bases and the J gene lost 1 base, with 10 bases spanning the gap. CDR1 and CDR2 (germline): MNHEY, SMNVEV (reference sequence). CDR3 length: 14 residues. CDR3 sequence (DNA): TGTGCCAGCAGTTCTATGACAGGGAACACTGAAGCTTTCTTT. This sequence encodes CASSSMTGNTEAFF.